These 16 T cell receptor beta chains originate from one sample sequenced in a study of blood T cell repertoires in COVID-19. Here immunoSEQ multiplex PCR was the method, and the copy in TCRdb shows in-frame clones only, minus some. The sample yields approximately 88,000 clones, about four fifths seen once. The sample consisted of peripheral blood. Receptors originate from a man in his 70s with COVID-19, enrolled during active disease.

This rearrangement joins TRBV3-1 (or the pseudogene TRBV3-2) to TRBJ1-3; D gene uncertain. The CDR3 consists of 14 residues. CDR1 and CDR2 from the germline V gene are LGHDT and YNNKEL (reference sequence). Trimming removed 4 bases from V and 0 bases from J, with 7 bases in between. CDR3 sequence reads: CASSRGFSGNTIYF. The DNA of the CDR3 is TGTGCCAGCAGCCGAGGCTTCTCTGGAAACACCATATATTTT.

The V call is TRBV5-1, the J call TRBJ1-1; D remains unclear. This CDR3 spans 13 amino acids. Germline-derived CDR1 and CDR2 are SGHRS and YFSETQ. Between the trimmed V and J ends, which lost 0 bases and 5 bases, there was a span of 8 bases. This chain's CDR3 is CASSLEARTEAFF. The CDR3 nucleotides read TGCGCCAGCAGCTTGGAAGCCCGAACTGAAGCTTTCTTT.

The chain uses TRBV6-6 and TRBJ1-1; D is undetermined. Germline CDR1 MNHNY, CDR2 SVGAGI (reference sequence). This CDR3 spans 12 amino acids. V gave up 4 bases and J gave up 8 bases, with 11 bases separating them. The CDR3 sequence is CASSFDVGEAFF. DNA of the CDR3: TGTGCCAGCAGTTTCGATGTCGGGGAAGCTTTCTTT.

The rearrangement links TRBV5-6 to TRBJ1-2; tentatively, D is TRBD1 (5 bases). CDR1 and CDR2 from the germline V gene are SGHDT and YYEEEE. V lost 3 bases to trimming and J lost 6 bases, with 15 bases between them. The CDR3 is 14 residues long. The CDR3 DNA is TGTGCCAGCAGCTGGGGAAGGGGTGGCGATGGCTACACCTTC. Its protein is CASSWGRGGDGYTF.

The gene calls are TRBV28 and TRBJ1-3; D possibly corresponds to TRBD1 (5 bases). The CDR3 is made up of 14 amino acids. Trimming left V 2 bases short and J 4 bases short, with 9 bases between. The germline gives CDR1 MDHEN, CDR2 SYDVKM. Here the CDR3 DNA reads TGTGCCAGCAGTTTAAGGGGTGTCGGAAACACCATATATTTT. Translation: CASSLRGVGNTIYF.

This rearrangement joins TRBV3-1 (or the pseudogene TRBV3-2) to TRBJ1-1; D is perhaps TRBD1 (6 bases). The CDR3 is 14 amino acids. Trimming stripped 3 bases from V and 10 bases from J, with 18 bases between. Germline lookup yields CDR1 LGHDT and CDR2 YNNKEL (reference sequence). The DNA for the CDR3 is TGTGCCAGCAGCCATGCGGACAGTCCCGAGGCAGCTTTCTTT. This encodes CASSHADSPEAAFF.

The chain is built from TRBV5-6 and TRBJ2-1; 8 bases match TRBD1. The CDR3 consists of 15 residues. J lost 6 bases, V lost 2 bases, and 7 bases had no gene match. Germline CDR1 and CDR2: SGHDT and YYEEEE. CDR3 in DNA: TGTGCCAGCAGCTTTTGGGACAGGAGTTTCAATGAGCAGTTCTTC. Protein sequence: CASSFWDRSFNEQFF.

The CDR3, as DNA: TGTGCCTGGAGCTCAGGGGGGACTGAAGCTTTCTTT. Translated: CAWSSGGTEAFF. This chain connects TRBV30 to TRBJ1-1, with 7 bases identical to TRBD1. After removal of 3 bases from V and 5 bases from J, the junction contained 3 bases not matched to a gene. The V gene's germline CDR1 is GTSNPN and CDR2 SVGIG (reference sequence). The CDR3 has 12 residues. The variable domain in full, completed from reference TRBV30 and TRBJ1-1, reads SQTIHQWPATLVQPVGSPLSLECTVEGTSNPNLYWYRQAAGRGLQLLFYSVGIGQISSEVPQNLSASRPQDRQFILSSKKLLLSDSGFYLCAWSSGGTEAFFGQGTRLTVV.

This rearrangement joins TRBV27 to TRBJ2-7; 8 nucleotides agree with TRBD2. Germline V CDR1 and CDR2: MNHEY, SMNVEV (reference sequence). V lost 5 bases to trimming and J lost 1 base; unmatched junction nucleotides: 1. This CDR3 contains 13 residues. The CDR3, as DNA: TGTGCCAGCAGTCGGGGGGGTTCCTACGAGCAGTACTTC. Amino acids: CASSRGGSYEQYF.

The CDR3 is CASSRWTGAGANYGYTF. In DNA, the CDR3 is TGTGCCAGCAGCCGCTGGACAGGGGCAGGAGCTAACTATGGCTACACCTTC. The chain carries TRBV6-2 or TRBV6-3 and TRBJ1-2; 9 positions agree with TRBD1. J lost 0 bases, V lost 6 bases, and 11 bases had no gene match. Germline assignment: CDR1 MNHEY and CDR2 SVGEGT. CDR3 size: 17 residues.

CDR3 coding DNA: TGTGCCAGCAGTAGACTCCTCAATCAGCCCCAGCATTTT. This translates into CASSRLLNQPQHF. J is TRBJ1-5 and V is TRBV9; the D is unclear. V lost 5 bases to trimming and J lost 3 bases, with 9 bases between them. The CDR3 runs 13 residues. Germline V gene sequence: CDR1 SGDLS, CDR2 YYNGEE.

The chain uses TRBV15 and TRBJ1-2; no clear D. The germline V gene encodes CDR1 LNHNV and CDR2 YYDKDF (reference sequence). Trimming removed 3 bases from V and 8 bases from J, with 13 bases in between. This CDR3 contains 13 residues. As DNA, the CDR3 is TGTGCCACCAGCAGCCTCTTAAGCCGGGGCTACACCTTC. Its protein product is CATSSLLSRGYTF. Full variable domain (missing parts from reference TRBV15 and TRBJ1-2): DAMVIQNPRYQVTQFGKPVTLSCSQTLNHNVMYWYQQKSSQAPKLLFHYYDKDFNNEADTPDNFQSRRPNTSFCFLDIRSPGLGDTAMYLCATSSLLSRGYTFGSGTRLTVV.

The rearrangement uses TRBV2 and TRBJ1-1; D is undetermined. The V and J ends lost 7 bases and 1 base respectively, with 10 bases between them. Germline loops: CDR1 SNHLY, CDR2 FYNNEI. The CDR3 runs to 13 residues. The CDR3: CASMVQPNTEAFF. DNA for the CDR3: TGTGCCAGCATGGTACAACCGAACACTGAAGCTTTCTTT.

The chain is built from TRBV10-1 and TRBJ2-3, with TRBD2 matching 9 bases. The germline gives CDR1 WNHNN, CDR2 SYGVQD (reference sequence). The CDR3 spans 14 residues. The J segment lost 2 bases and the V segment lost 9 bases, leaving 6 bases of the junction unmatched. CDR3 protein: CARGTSHDTDTQYF. As DNA, the CDR3 is TGCGCCAGGGGGACTAGCCACGACACAGATACGCAGTATTTT.

This clone was picked up one time. The chain links TRBV4-2 to TRBJ2-2; D unresolved. The CDR3 extends over 15 amino acids. Germline CDR1 reads LGHNA; CDR2 reads YNFKEQ. Trimming stripped 1 base from V and 1 base from J, with 7 bases between. Here the CDR3 DNA reads TGTGCCAGCAGCCAAGCATTCGGGAACACCGGGGAGCTGTTTTTT. Protein: CASSQAFGNTGELFF.

V gene TRBV11-3 combines with J gene TRBJ2-4; D might be TRBD1 (6 bases). The CDR3 sequence is 15 residues long. Germline values: CDR1 SGHNT, CDR2 YENEEA. The V gene lost 6 bases and the J gene lost 3 bases, with 15 bases spanning the gap. In nucleotides, the CDR3 is TGTGCCAGCAGAGGGGGTAGGGGTTTCAAAAACATTCAGTACTTC. As protein: CASRGGRGFKNIQYF.